The present T cell receptor beta chain was sequenced within a study of response to subunit inactivated influenza vaccine. The V gene lost 6 bases and the J gene lost 2 bases, with 20 bases spanning the gap. Germline CDR1 is SQVTM and CDR2 is ANQGSEA. The CDR3 is 17 amino acids. One entry per CDR3 protein results from TCRdb running MiXCR on the RT-PCR reads. Of about 170,000 distinct CDR3 sequences listed, around 12% were seen once; the top ten hold 29%. These same records also appear under a second study, on T cells expressing NK-cell markers. That work adds: The cDNA for TCR beta came from 5'RACE template switching with UMIs.

The TCR was taken from a man aged 45-60 years who received an inactivated influenza vaccine. The sample was CD8+ T cells sorted from PBMCs, taken 11 to 12 days after vaccination. The chain links TRBV29-1 to TRBJ2-6, with D possibly TRBD2 on 7 matching bases. The CDR3 reads CSVVGGREGAGANVLTF. The DNA for the CDR3 is TGCAGCGTGGTTGGGGGCAGGGAGGGAGCTGGGGCCAACGTCCTGACTTTC.